The 20 T cell receptor beta chains below come from one sample, sequenced in a study of read filtering for tumor transcriptome and immune sequencing. Molecular barcoded adaptors covering alpha/delta and beta/gamma chains were used on around 370 ng RNA. Using its own MiXCR run on the reads, TCRdb lists one record per CDR3 protein. This sample carries more than 45,000 distinct CDR3 sequences, over 9% of them seen once, and the ten largest clones take around 15%. Sequenced input: a population of CD138-negative cells sorted from bone marrow. These TCRs come from a donor over 35 with multiple myeloma.

This clonotype was observed many times. The V gene is TRBV20-1, the J gene TRBJ2-2; D unclear. The V end was cut by 3 bases, the J end by 1 base, with 9 bases between. The germline V gene encodes CDR1 DFQATT and CDR2 SNEGSKA (reference sequence). This CDR3 region has 14 residues. CDR3: CSASWQENTGELFF. The CDR3 DNA reads TGCAGTGCTAGCTGGCAGGAGAACACCGGGGAGCTGTTTTTT.

This clonotype was seen many times. CDR3 DNA sequence: TGCGCCAGCAGCCAATCGTGGACCGGTGAAAAACTGTTTTTT. This codes for CASSQSWTGEKLFF. The chain combines TRBV4-1 with TRBJ1-4, with D hard to call. The length of the CDR3 is 14 residues. The germline V and J ends were trimmed by 2 bases and 7 bases, with 11 bases remaining between them. Germline CDR1 reads MGHRA; CDR2 reads YSYEKL.

This clonotype was seen a few times. The gene calls are TRBV7-2 and TRBJ2-5, with 9 bases aligning to TRBD2. The CDR3 runs to 16 residues. Trimming took 2 bases from V and 5 from J; bases not matched to a gene: 9. The V gene's germline CDR1 is SGHTA and CDR2 FQGNSA. The CDR3 region has the DNA TGTGCCAGCAGCTTAATGGCGGGGGGGCTAGGGGAGACCCAGTACTTC. It codes for CASSLMAGGLGETQYF.

This clonotype was detected many times. The CDR3 reads CASREPLEKLFF. As DNA, the CDR3 is TGTGCTAGCCGGGAACCGTTGGAAAAACTGTTTTTT. The rearrangement joins TRBV2 to TRBJ1-4; no clear D gene. CDR3 length: 12 residues. Germline V gene data show CDR1 as SNHLY and CDR2 as FYNNEI.

Ten or more counts support this clonotype. The chain has TRBV12-3 or TRBV12-4 and TRBJ2-7, with 7 bases fitting TRBD1. After removal of 5 bases from V and 2 bases from J, the junction contained 9 bases not matched to a gene. The CDR3 is made up of 15 amino acids. CDR3 coding DNA: TGTGCCAGCAGTCCAAGTGGGACAGTAGCCTACGAGCAGTACTTC. This codes for CASSPSGTVAYEQYF.

This clonotype has a count of ten or more. This CDR3 is missing its conserved last phenylalanine or tryptophan, likely due to a read error. No DNA is shown, since the ends of the CDR3 on it are uncertain; the CDR3 is the one TCRdb lists. The V and J genes are TRBV12-3 or TRBV12-4 and TRBJ2-7; the D call in the table, TRBD2, was not verified against the DNA. Inclusive of both ends, the CDR3 amounts to 9 amino acids. The chain's CDR3 is CASSFLQGY.

This clonotype has more than one count but fewer than ten. V is TRBV5-1 and J is TRBJ2-5; D gene ambiguous. The V gene's germline CDR1 is SGHRS and CDR2 YFSETQ. The CDR3 is 12 amino acids. V lost 5 bases, J lost 1 base, and 6 bases lay in between. CDR3 sequence (DNA): TGCGCCAGCAGATGGGGCCAAGAGACCCAGTACTTC. It translates to CASRWGQETQYF.

For this clonotype: Germline is not matched at one junction end, which may reflect a read error. The DNA of the CDR3 is TGTGCCGGCAGTTCCGACCGGACATATGGCTACACCTTC. This sequence encodes CAGSSDRTYGYTF. J is TRBJ1-2 and V is TRBV3-1; maybe TRBD1 (5 bases). CDR3 length: 13 amino acids. The V gene's germline CDR1 is LGHDT and CDR2 YNNKEL (reference sequence).

This clonotype has ten or more counts. The rearrangement links TRBV7-9 to TRBJ2-5; D is ambiguous. The V gene lost 8 bases and the J gene lost 2 bases, with 12 bases spanning the gap. CDR3 size: 13 residues. The germline CDR1 and CDR2 sequences are SEHNR and FQNEAQ (reference sequence). CDR3 sequence (DNA): TGTGCCAGCGGCCAGTGGGGTCAAGAGACCCAGTACTTC. Protein: CASGQWGQETQYF.

In its sample, this clonotype was seen many times. This rearrangement joins TRBV6-5 to TRBJ2-1; D remains ambiguous. This CDR3 contains 14 residues. The V and J ends lost 7 bases and 3 bases respectively, with 13 bases between them. CDR1 is MNHEY and CDR2 is SVGAGI in the germline V gene. CDR3 in amino acids: CASTTSKSYNEQFF. CDR3 bases: TGTGCCAGCACCACAAGTAAAAGCTACAATGAGCAGTTCTTC.

This clonotype was seen a handful of times. A read error is possible here, since a much larger clone lies one base away. The missing conserved phenylalanine or tryptophan at the end of this CDR3 makes a read error likely. This sequence joins TRBV7-9 and TRBJ1-5, with D possibly being TRBD1 (5 bases). The V gene lost 4 bases and the J gene lost 3 bases, with 16 bases spanning the gap. The CDR3 spans 16 residues. Germline CDR1 SEHNR, CDR2 FQNEAQ (reference sequence). The CDR3 DNA reads TGTGCCAGCAGCTCCGGGGGAGATCCTCTCAATCAGCCCCAGCATTCT. It codes for CASSSGGDPLNQPQHS.

This clonotype occurred many times. This chain joins TRBV4-2 and TRBJ2-6; a weak D match, TRBD1 (5 bases). CDR1 is LGHNA, CDR2 YNFKEQ, per germline. The CDR3 sequence is 15 residues long. Trimming pared 2 bases from V and 3 bases from J, leaving 8 bases between. For the CDR3, the DNA is TGTGCCAGCAGCCAAAAAGGGGATGGGGCCAACGTCCTGACTTTC. It yields the protein CASSQKGDGANVLTF.

The table lists this clonotype with many counts. This chain connects TRBV24-1 to TRBJ2-1, with 10 bases that match TRBD1. CDR1 is KGHDR, CDR2 SFDVKD, per germline. CDR3 length: 15 residues. V shed 3 bases and J 10 bases; nucleotides not matched to a gene: 8. The CDR3 protein is CATSDPGTGDEEQFF. CDR3 coding DNA: TGTGCCACCAGTGATCCCGGGACAGGGGATGAGGAGCAGTTCTTC.

This clonotype was seen ten or more times. The V and J genes are TRBV15 and TRBJ1-4; no clear D gene. The ends were cut back, 0 bases at V and 7 bases at J, with 6 bases in the middle. The CDR3 has 13 residues. Germline-derived CDR1 and CDR2 are LNHNV and YYDKDF (reference sequence). CDR3 loop: CATSRDFREKLFF. The DNA for the CDR3 is TGTGCCACCAGCAGAGACTTTCGTGAAAAACTGTTTTTT.

J is TRBJ2-2 and V is TRBV6-1; D ambiguous. The CDR3 has 14 residues. V shed 5 bases and J shed 0 bases, with 7 bases lying between them. Germline assignment: CDR1 MNHNS and CDR2 SASEGT. The CDR3 reads CASSPNANTGELFF. CDR3 in DNA: TGTGCCAGCAGTCCCAACGCGAACACCGGGGAGCTGTTTTTT.

This clonotype came up many times. The chain carries TRBV6-1 and TRBJ1-5; D gene ambiguous. The CDR3 is 13 amino acids. Trimming cost V 7 bases and J 5 bases, with 12 bases left between them. Germline CDR1 reads MNHNS; CDR2 reads SASEGT. The CDR3 nucleotides are TGTGCCAGCACGGATAAAGATTATCAGCCCCAGCATTTT. Protein sequence: CASTDKDYQPQHF.

This clonotype was seen repeatedly, ten times or more. The chain employs TRBV5-1 and TRBJ1-1; D is uncertain. The length of the CDR3 is 15 residues. Germline loops: CDR1 SGHRS, CDR2 YFSETQ. V was trimmed by 4 bases and J by 0 bases, leaving 13 bases between them. In DNA, the CDR3 is TGCGCCAGCAGCCCCGTGCCCTGGATGAACACTGAAGCTTTCTTT. Translated, it gives CASSPVPWMNTEAFF.

This clonotype was recorded many times. The chain links TRBV7-3 to TRBJ2-1; D not certain. Per germline, CDR1 SGHTA and CDR2 FQGTGA. V shed 0 bases and J shed 4 bases, with 13 bases lying between them. The CDR3 spans 16 residues. Here the CDR3 reads CASSLTVTSKYNEQFF. Here the CDR3 DNA reads TGTGCCAGCAGCTTAACAGTAACCAGTAAATACAATGAGCAGTTCTTC.

This clonotype appeared a few times. One end of the junction does not line up with germline, which may come from a read error. V is TRBV9 and J is TRBJ2-3, with 9 bases matching TRBD2. The CDR3 totals 17 residues. Germline V gene sequence: CDR1 SGDLS, CDR2 YYNGEE. The CDR3 loop reads CASSVEGGGGSTDMQYF. The CDR3 DNA reads TGTGCCAGCAGCGTAGAAGGCGGGGGGGGGAGCACAGATATGCAGTATTTT.

This chain uses TRBV20-1 with TRBJ2-7; no reliable D call. V lost 4 bases and J 1 base, leaving 11 bases between the germline ends. This CDR3 is 13 amino acids long. The germline gives CDR1 DFQATT, CDR2 SNEGSKA (reference sequence). CDR3 region: CSAIAQRSYEQYF. CDR3 nucleotide sequence: TGCAGTGCTATCGCACAGAGATCCTACGAGCAGTACTTC.